The TCR beta chain under discussion was sequenced for a study of T cell repertoires in ileal Crohn's disease. Across the study: At surgery, around 36% of patients smoked, with median disease duration about 7.9 years. Postoperative therapy was given to about half: around 12 thiopurines, around 20 anti-TNF agents.

The CDR3 is 14 residues long. Looked up from germline, CDR1 is SQVTM and CDR2 is ANQGSEA. Trimming at V came to 5 bases and at J to 5 bases, leaving 9 bases not matched to a gene. TCRdb's table, derived via immunoSEQ multiplex PCR, lists solely in-frame clones and lacks some. The data show 13,000 to 15,000 clones, about 70% seen once. The chain links TRBV29-1 to TRBJ1-1; 9 positions agree with TRBD1. The receptor comes from an adult with Crohn's disease. Sequencing was done on a sample of ileal tissue. The CDR3 sequence is CSVIRQGGRTEAFF. In DNA form, the CDR3 reads TGCAGCGTTATCCGACAGGGGGGGAGAACTGAAGCTTTCTTT. Variable domain in full (rest from reference TRBV29-1 and TRBJ1-1): SAVISQKPSRDICQRGTSLTIQCQVDSQVTMMFWYRQQPGQSLTLIATANQGSEATYESGFVIDKFPISRPNLTFSTLTVSNMSPEDSSIYLCSVIRQGGRTEAFFGQGTRLTVV.